The 13 T cell receptor beta chains given below trace back to one sample, sequenced in a study of regulatory T cells in long-lasting Graves disease. Investigators prepared the TCR beta libraries by applying iRepertoire HTBI primers and Arm-PCR of CDR3 regions. One entry per CDR3 protein results from TCRdb running MiXCR on the multiplex PCR reads. The sample yields 450,000 to 500,000 distinct CDR3 sequences, roughly 15% seen once. The time point was: newly diagnosed GD, antithyroid drugs for less than 3 months. The authors made the TCR library using RNA they extracted from PBMCs. These data were also filed under a second study, of T cells in Graves' hyperthyroidism and ophthalmopathy.

Specimen: peripheral blood mononuclear cells (PBMCs), collected at new diagnosis, from a patient treated with antithyroid drugs. These receptor sequences come from a man in his forties with Graves disease.

The chain couples TRBV25-1 to TRBJ2-7, with TRBD1 matching 12 bases. The V segment lost 3 bases and the J segment 6 bases; nucleotides outside the gene matches: 6. The CDR3 consists of 15 residues. Germline V CDR1 and CDR2: MGHDK, SYGVNS. CDR3 DNA sequence: TGTGCCAGCAGTGACTCCGGGACAGGGGGCTGCGAGCAGTACTTC. It is translated as CASSDSGTGGCEQYF.

This clonotype was seen only a few times. The CDR3 protein is CASSLSGGVSYEQYF. CDR3 DNA sequence: TGTGCCAGCAGTTTATCAGGGGGCGTTTCATATGAGCAGTACTTC. The V and J genes are TRBV27 and TRBJ2-7; 7 nucleotides agree with TRBD1. Germline trimming cut 0 bases from V and 7 bases from J; bases unmatched to any gene: 9. Germline loops: CDR1 MNHEY, CDR2 SMNVEV (reference sequence). CDR3 length: 15 residues.

Only a few counts were recorded for this clonotype. CDR3 sequence reads: CASTPSGFGADTQYF. In DNA form, the CDR3 reads TGTGCCAGCACCCCTAGCGGGTTTGGTGCAGATACGCAGTATTTT. The rearrangement links TRBV12-3 or TRBV12-4 to TRBJ2-3; 8 bases fit TRBD2. Germline trimming cut 7 bases from V and 4 bases from J; bases unmatched to any gene: 10. The CDR3 has 15 amino acids.

This clonotype occurred many times. The J gene is TRBJ2-1, the V gene TRBV5-8; perhaps TRBD1 as D (8 bases). Trimming removed 2 bases from V and 3 bases from J, with 12 bases in between. The CDR3 has 15 amino acids. Germline V lookup: CDR1 SGHTS, CDR2 YDEGEE. In DNA, the CDR3 is TGTGCCAGCAGCTTACAGGGGGGGAACTACAATGAGCAGTTCTTC. As protein: CASSLQGGNYNEQFF.

This clonotype was counted ten times or more. The chain combines TRBV11-3 with TRBJ2-1; TRBD2 matches at 7 bases. The CDR3 length is 15 residues. With 5 bases clipped from V and 6 bases from J, the junction kept 10 bases outside the gene matches. Germline V lookup: CDR1 SGHNT, CDR2 YENEEA. CDR3 amino acids: CASSQSGLLINEQFF. The CDR3 DNA is TGTGCCAGCAGCCAATCGGGACTACTAATCAATGAGCAGTTCTTC.

This clonotype was counted only a few times. The chain recombines TRBV5-1 with TRBJ2-7; tentatively, D is TRBD1 (6 bases). CDR1 and CDR2 from the germline V gene are SGHRS and YFSETQ. Deletions cut 6 bases from V and 7 bases from J, with 20 bases between. CDR3 length: 14 amino acids. Here the CDR3 reads CASTGWAGVQEQYF. DNA for the CDR3: TGCGCCAGCACTGGATGGGCAGGGGTTCAAGAGCAGTACTTC.

The chain has TRBV29-1 and TRBJ2-3; TRBD2 agrees at 10 bases. From germline, CDR1 is SQVTM and CDR2 ANQGSEA. Trimming at V came to 7 bases and at J to 0 bases, leaving 7 bases not matched to a gene. This CDR3 has 15 amino acids. The CDR3 region has the DNA TGCAGCGGAGCGGGGGGGATGGCTAGCACAGATACGCAGTATTTT. Translating it yields CSGAGGMASTDTQYF.

The sample holds many counts of this clonotype. The J gene is TRBJ2-7, the V gene TRBV28; D is unclear. Trimming took 3 bases from V and 2 from J, leaving 5 bases between them. The CDR3 consists of 12 residues. Germline values: CDR1 MDHEN, CDR2 SYDVKM. This chain's CDR3 is CASSFRAYEQYF. The CDR3, as DNA: TGTGCCAGCAGTTTTAGAGCCTACGAGCAGTACTTC.

In this sample, this clonotype turned up many times. V usage is TRBV28 and J usage is TRBJ2-7; no definite D call. Germline-derived CDR1 and CDR2 are MDHEN and SYDVKM. CDR3 length equals 10 residues. Trimming shortened V by 8 bases and J by 6 bases, and 8 bases separated the two germline ends. The CDR3 bases are TGTGCCAGCTCCGGCCTCGAGCAGTACTTC. As protein: CASSGLEQYF.

The chain combines TRBV7-9 with TRBJ2-6, with 10 bases that match TRBD1. From germline, CDR1 is SEHNR and CDR2 FQNEAQ (reference sequence). V lost 2 bases to trimming and J lost 0 bases; unmatched junction nucleotides: 1. The CDR3 runs to 17 residues. This CDR3 reads CASSLRDRGSGANVLTF. CDR3 bases: TGTGCCAGCAGCTTAAGGGACAGGGGCTCTGGGGCCAACGTCCTGACTTTC.

The chain uses TRBV9 and TRBJ2-7; 8 positions agree with TRBD2. This CDR3 is 15 amino acids long. Germline CDR1 SGDLS, CDR2 YYNGEE. J was trimmed by 3 bases and V by 3 bases; bases with no gene match: 8. CDR3 DNA: TGTGCCAGCAGCGAGGGTAGCGGGACAATCTACGAGCAGTACTTC. It is translated as CASSEGSGTIYEQYF.

About this clonotype itself: One end of the junction is discordant with germline, which a read error may explain. The chain uses TRBV19 and TRBJ2-1; the D gene could be TRBD1 or TRBD2 (6 bases each). This CDR3 is 13 amino acids long. Germline V gene lookup returns CDR1 LNHDA and CDR2 SQIVND (reference sequence). As DNA, the CDR3 is TGTGCCAGTAGTAAGGGGGGAAACAATGAGCAGCTCTTC. Its translation is CASSKGGNNEQLF. The complete variable domain, with remaining parts taken from reference TRBV19 and TRBJ2-1, reads DGGITQSPKYLFRKEGQNVTLSCEQNLNHDAMYWYRQDPGQGLRLIYYSQIVNDFQKGDIAEGYSVSREKKESFPLTVTSAQKNPTAFYLCASSKGGNNEQLFGPGTRLTVL.

The chain links TRBV28 to TRBJ2-5; 8 bases map to TRBD2. The germline CDR1 and CDR2 sequences are MDHEN and SYDVKM. The CDR3 sequence is 16 residues long. Losses at the gene ends were 5 bases for V and 0 bases for J; bases not matched to a gene: 8. CDR3: CASSLLEREYQETQYF. Written as DNA, the CDR3 is TGTGCCAGCAGTCTTCTGGAGCGGGAGTACCAAGAGACCCAGTACTTC.